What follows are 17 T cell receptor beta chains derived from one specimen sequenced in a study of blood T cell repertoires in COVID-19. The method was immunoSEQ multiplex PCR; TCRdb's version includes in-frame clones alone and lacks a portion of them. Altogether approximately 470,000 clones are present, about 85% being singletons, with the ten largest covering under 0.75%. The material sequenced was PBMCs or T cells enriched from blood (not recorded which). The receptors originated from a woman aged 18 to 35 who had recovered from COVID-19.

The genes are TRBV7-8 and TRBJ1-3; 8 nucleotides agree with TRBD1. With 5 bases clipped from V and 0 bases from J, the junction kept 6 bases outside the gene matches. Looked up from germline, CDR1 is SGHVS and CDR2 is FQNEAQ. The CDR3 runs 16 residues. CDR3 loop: CASSGTGGPSGNTIYF. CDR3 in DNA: TGTGCCAGCAGCGGTACAGGGGGACCCTCTGGAAACACCATATATTTT. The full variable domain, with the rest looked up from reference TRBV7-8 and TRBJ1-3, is GAGVSQSPRYKVAKRGQDVALRCDPISGHVSLFWYQQALGQGPEFLTYFQNEAQLDKSGLPSDRFFAERPEGSVSTLKIQRTQQEDSAVYLCASSGTGGPSGNTIYFGEGSWLTVV.

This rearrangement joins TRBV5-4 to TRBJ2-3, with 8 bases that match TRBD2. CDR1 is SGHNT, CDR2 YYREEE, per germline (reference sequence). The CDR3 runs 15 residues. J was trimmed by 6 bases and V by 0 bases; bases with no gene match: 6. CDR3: CASSLDGGAGDTQYF. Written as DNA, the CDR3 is TGTGCCAGCAGCTTGGACGGGGGGGCGGGGGATACGCAGTATTTT. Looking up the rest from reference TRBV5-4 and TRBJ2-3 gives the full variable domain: ETGVTQSPTHLIKTRGQQVTLRCSSQSGHNTVSWYQQALGQGPQFIFQYYREEENGRGNFPPRFSGLQFPNYSSELNVNALELDDSALYLCASSLDGGAGDTQYFGPGTRLTVL.

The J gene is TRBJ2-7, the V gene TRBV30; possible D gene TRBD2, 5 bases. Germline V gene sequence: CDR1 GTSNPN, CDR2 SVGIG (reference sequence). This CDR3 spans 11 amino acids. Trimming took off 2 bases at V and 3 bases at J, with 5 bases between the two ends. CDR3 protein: CAWSRGYEQYF. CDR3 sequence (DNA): TGTGCCTGGAGTCGGGGCTACGAGCAGTACTTC.

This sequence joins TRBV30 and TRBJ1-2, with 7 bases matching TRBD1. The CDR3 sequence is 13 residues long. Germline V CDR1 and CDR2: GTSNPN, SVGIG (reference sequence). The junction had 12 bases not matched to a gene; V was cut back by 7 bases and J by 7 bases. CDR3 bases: TGTGCCTCTTTTCGACAGGGTAACACTGGCTACACCTTC. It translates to CASFRQGNTGYTF.

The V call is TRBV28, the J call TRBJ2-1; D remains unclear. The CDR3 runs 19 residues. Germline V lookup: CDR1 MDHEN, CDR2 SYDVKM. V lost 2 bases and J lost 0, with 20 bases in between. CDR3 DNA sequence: TGTGCCAGCAGTTTAATCCGCGACGGGTCCCATAGCTCCTACAATGAGCAGTTCTTC. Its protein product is CASSLIRDGSHSSYNEQFF.

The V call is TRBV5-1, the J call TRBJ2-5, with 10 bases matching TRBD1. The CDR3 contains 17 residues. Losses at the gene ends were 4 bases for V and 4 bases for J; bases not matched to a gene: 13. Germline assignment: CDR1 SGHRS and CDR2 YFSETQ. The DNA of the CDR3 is TGCGCCAGCAGCCTAGGGATCGGACAGGGGGAGGGAGAGACCCAGTACTTC. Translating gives CASSLGIGQGEGETQYF.

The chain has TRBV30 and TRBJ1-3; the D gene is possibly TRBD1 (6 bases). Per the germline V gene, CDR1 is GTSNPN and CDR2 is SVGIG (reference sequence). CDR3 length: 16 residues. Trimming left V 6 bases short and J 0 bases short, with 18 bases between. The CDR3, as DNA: TGTGCCTGCCCGCGACAGGACCCGAGCTCTGGAAACACCATATATTTT. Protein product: CACPRQDPSSGNTIYF.

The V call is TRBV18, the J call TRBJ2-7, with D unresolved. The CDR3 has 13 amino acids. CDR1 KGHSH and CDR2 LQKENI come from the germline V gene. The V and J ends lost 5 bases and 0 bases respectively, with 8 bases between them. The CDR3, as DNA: TGTGCCAGCTCATCCTTTATCTCCTACGAGCAGTACTTC. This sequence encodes CASSSFISYEQYF.

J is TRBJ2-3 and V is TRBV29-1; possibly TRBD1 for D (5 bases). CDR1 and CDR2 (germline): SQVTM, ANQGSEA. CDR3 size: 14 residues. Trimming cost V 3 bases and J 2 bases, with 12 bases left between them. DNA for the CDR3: TGCAGCGTTGATCAGGGTTTTCCCACAGATACGCAGTATTTT. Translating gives CSVDQGFPTDTQYF.

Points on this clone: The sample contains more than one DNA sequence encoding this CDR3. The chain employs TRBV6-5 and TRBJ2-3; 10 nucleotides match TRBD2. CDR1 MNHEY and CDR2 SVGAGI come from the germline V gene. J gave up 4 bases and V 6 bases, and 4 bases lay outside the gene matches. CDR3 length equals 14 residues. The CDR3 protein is CASSRGLAADTQYF. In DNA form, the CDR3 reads TGTGCCAGCAGCCGTGGACTAGCGGCAGATACGCAGTATTTT.

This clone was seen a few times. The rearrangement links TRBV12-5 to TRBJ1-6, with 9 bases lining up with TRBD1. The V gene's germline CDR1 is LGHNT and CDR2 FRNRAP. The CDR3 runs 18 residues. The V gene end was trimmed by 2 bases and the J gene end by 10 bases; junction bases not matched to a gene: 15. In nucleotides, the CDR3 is TGTGCTAGTGGTTTGTCAGGACAGGGGCGGGGGCTTAACTCACCCCTCCACTTT. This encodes CASGLSGQGRGLNSPLHF.

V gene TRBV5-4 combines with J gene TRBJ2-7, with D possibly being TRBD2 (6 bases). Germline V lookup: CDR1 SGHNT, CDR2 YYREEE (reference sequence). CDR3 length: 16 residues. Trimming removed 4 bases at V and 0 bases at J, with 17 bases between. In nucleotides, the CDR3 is TGTGCCAGCAGCCTCGCGGCGGGGTCACTCTCCTACGAGCAGTACTTC. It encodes CASSLAAGSLSYEQYF.

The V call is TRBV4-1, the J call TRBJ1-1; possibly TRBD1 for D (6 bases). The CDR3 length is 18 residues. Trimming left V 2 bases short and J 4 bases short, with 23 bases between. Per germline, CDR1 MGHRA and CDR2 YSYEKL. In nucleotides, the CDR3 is TGCGCCAGCAGCCAACCCCCGAGGGGGGGCTTAGGAGGCACTGAAGCTTTCTTT. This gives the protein CASSQPPRGGLGGTEAFF.

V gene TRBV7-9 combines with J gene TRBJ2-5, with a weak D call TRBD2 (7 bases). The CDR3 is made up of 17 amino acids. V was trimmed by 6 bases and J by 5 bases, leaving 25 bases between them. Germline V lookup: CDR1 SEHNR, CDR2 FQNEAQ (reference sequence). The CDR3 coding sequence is TGTGCCAGCAGTTCAATCATCAGAGGGGGGGCCAGGGAGACCCAGTACTTC. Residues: CASSSIIRGGARETQYF.

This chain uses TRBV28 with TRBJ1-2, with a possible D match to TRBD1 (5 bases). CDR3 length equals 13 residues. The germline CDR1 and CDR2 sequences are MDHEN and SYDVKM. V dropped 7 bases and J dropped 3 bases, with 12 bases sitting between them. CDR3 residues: CASKEGTYYGYTF. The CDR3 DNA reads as TGTGCCAGCAAGGAGGGGACCTACTATGGCTACACCTTC.

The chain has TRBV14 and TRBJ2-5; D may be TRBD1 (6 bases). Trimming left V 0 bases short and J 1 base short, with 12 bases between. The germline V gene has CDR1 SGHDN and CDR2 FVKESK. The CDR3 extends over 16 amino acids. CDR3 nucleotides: TGTGCCAGCAGCCAAGAGTGGGGGCAGGGCCAAGAGACCCAGTACTTC. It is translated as CASSQEWGQGQETQYF.

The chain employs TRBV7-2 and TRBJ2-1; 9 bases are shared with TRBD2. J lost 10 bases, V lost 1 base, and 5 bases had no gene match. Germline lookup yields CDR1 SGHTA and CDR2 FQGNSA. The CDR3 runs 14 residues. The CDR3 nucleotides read TGTGCCAGCAGCTTAGGCGGGGGGGCAAGAGAGCAGTTCTTC. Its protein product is CASSLGGGAREQFF.